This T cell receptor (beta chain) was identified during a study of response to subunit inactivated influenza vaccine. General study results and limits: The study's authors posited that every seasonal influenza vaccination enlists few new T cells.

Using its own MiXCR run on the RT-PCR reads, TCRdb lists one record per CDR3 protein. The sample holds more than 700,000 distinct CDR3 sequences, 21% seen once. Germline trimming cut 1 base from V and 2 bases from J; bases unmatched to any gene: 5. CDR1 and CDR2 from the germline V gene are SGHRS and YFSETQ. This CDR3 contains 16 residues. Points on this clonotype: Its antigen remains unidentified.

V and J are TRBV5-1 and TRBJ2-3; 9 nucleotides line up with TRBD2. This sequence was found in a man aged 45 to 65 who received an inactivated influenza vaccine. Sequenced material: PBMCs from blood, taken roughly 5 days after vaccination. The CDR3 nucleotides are TGCGCCAGCAGCTTGAAGACTAGCGGTAACACAGATACGCAGTATTTT. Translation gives CASSLKTSGNTDTQYF.